This TCR beta chain was obtained from a study of T cells in Graves' hyperthyroidism and ophthalmopathy (dated by TCRdb to about 2019). Concerning the study at large: Peripheral blood samples were taken at the time of initial diagnosis, prior to any treatment. A discovery cohort of roughly 100 patients, about 40 with Graves' ophthalmopathy and approximately 55 with stable Graves' hyperthyroidism, was used to find distinguishing TCR V-J signatures. Prospective prediction of ophthalmopathy was tested in an independent validation cohort consisting of some 19 hyperthyroidism patients and 15 or so patients who later progressed to ophthalmopathy. For training and testing, the 100 or so patients in the discovery cohort were randomly divided in a 7:3 ratio. Thyroid tissue and blood T-cell repertoires from six or seven Graves' hyperthyroidism patients were also compared in the study. Once sampling was done, hyperthyroidism patients were given methimazole at a starting dose of 30 mg daily, whereas ophthalmopathy patients were given high-dose intravenous methylprednisolone. TCR Vbeta CDR3 sequencing of roughly 140 peripheral blood samples (43 ophthalmopathy, 75 to 80 hyperthyroidism and roughly 17 progressor patients) is reported in the paper. Findings and caveats that apply to the study as a whole: Sample size was not statistically predetermined, and blinding of investigators to group allocation was not performed. In validation, the model predicted progression to ophthalmopathy with approximately 70% sensitivity and less than 80% specificity, a median of around six months before onset. Most expanded thyroid clonotypes (frequency above 0.001) were also detected in blood, a finding suggesting that blood repertoires may reflect thyroid immune responses. A 13 V-J signature model separated ophthalmopathy from stable hyperthyroidism, with 87.88% sensitivity and 81% to 82% specificity in cross-validation and 80%/75% in testing.

Stable Graves' hyperthyroidism was defined as the absence of progression to ophthalmopathy over 18 months of follow-up. Hyperthyroidism patients were newly diagnosed, had a disease duration of under 2 months, and were aged 18 to 65 years. Any patient with an uncontrolled infection, another autoimmune disease, pregnancy or lactation was excluded. Diagnoses relied on clinical symptoms, serum thyroxine and TRAb, thyroid ultrasound and orbital computed tomography. Ficoll-Paque density gradient centrifugation was used to isolate PBMCs from under 11 ml of fresh peripheral blood. Total RNA was extracted using Trizol reagent, and RNA quality was assessed on an Agilent 2100 Bioanalyzer. Concerning this clonotype itself: Its cognate antigen has yet to be identified. No much larger clonotype is one base removed from it; base qualities were not supplied.

From the cysteine up to the phenylalanine, the CDR3 has a length of 14 residues. The only DNA kept is the CDR3, 42 bases in frame from the first base. Looking up the germline V gene yields CDR1 SGDLS and CDR2 YYNGEE. Trimming at the junction amounts to 2 bases on V and 5 bases on J, and the germline ends lie 11 bases apart. TCR beta CDR3 regions were amplified from RNA transcripts. The first round of RT-PCR for the TCR CDR3 was performed with the HTBI primer set and the Qiagen OneStep RT-PCR kit. A second multiplex PCR round built the libraries, followed by size selection and purification. Sequencing of the libraries was done on an Illumina HiSeq2000 using paired-end 100 bp reads. Processing in the source paper ran as follows. SOAPnuke was used to process the raw data, removing reads that contained adapters or uncalled bases, had a mean Phred below 15, or lacked an exact match to the constant primer or identifier. COPE v1.2.5 was used to merge high-quality paired reads, and clonotypes were defined as unique nucleotide sequences. MiTCR v1.1 was used to align the clonotypes against IMGT TRBV, TRBD and TRBJ reference segments. The analysis included only V-J combinations with a frequency above 0.0001, which together covered 99% to 99.2% of the repertoires. The TCS score was defined as F50 (clonal expansion) divided by E x V (chaos), with BLOSUM62-based TCRdist calculated between CDR3 peptides within each V-J. Welch's t-statistics and random forest reduced 450 to 600 V-J features to some 14, which were used in a naive Bayes classifier (R e1071). Thyroid-blood repertoire similarity was quantified with the Morisita-Horn index. TCRdb cleaned the public reads at Q25 with fastp, built clones with MiXCR and kept in-frame beta chains. Rows with a matching CDR3 protein are joined into one entry that keeps the most common DNA and genes. TCRdb, not the authors, supplied the V and J calls. The sample table lists around 720,000 distinct CDR3 sequences, about a third of them with a count of one. The leading ten clones occupy roughly 31% of the sample.

The source is a woman in her forties with Graves' hyperthyroidism. The chain is encoded by TRBV9 joined to TRBJ1-5; the D gene is possibly TRBD1, with 5 bases matching. Material: blood. In nucleotide form, the sequence is TGTGCCAGCAGCGTTTTGACAGCGGATCAGCCCCAGCATTTT. This gives the protein CASSVLTADQPQHF.